This T cell receptor beta chain was sequenced in a study of CD4 T cells in relation to SARS-CoV-2 and coronaviruses. Study background: A couple of subjects were Hispanic; patients were roughly 8 males and 4 females.

Germline V CDR1 and CDR2: SGHVS, FNYEAQ. The CDR3 is 17 residues long. V lost 5 bases and J lost 7; bases outside the gene matches: 11. Concerning this clone: The antigen is undetermined.

General observations from the study: Crossreactivity was assessed only for spike protein, not other viral proteins.

Naive and memory CD4+ T cell DNA was deep-sequenced without culture. Sequencing used immunoSEQ multiplex PCR; TCRdb keeps in-frame clones, though not all of them. The sample has about 56,000 clones; about 90% are singletons. The chain uses TRBV7-6 and TRBJ2-2; 12 bases align to TRBD2. The receptor's source is an adult with COVID-19. The sample comprised naive CD4+ T cells from PBMCs. Stated subset: naive CD4+ T cells isolated by negative enrichment. CDR3 in amino acids: CASSRLAGAPRFGELFF. CDR3 DNA: TGTGCCAGCAGCCGACTAGCGGGAGCCCCGAGGTTCGGGGAGCTGTTTTTT.